These T cell receptor beta chains were read from a single sample in a study of T cells in Graves' hyperthyroidism and ophthalmopathy. TCRdb passed the multiplex PCR reads through MiXCR, listing each CDR3 protein once. The table shows about 350,000 distinct CDR3 sequences, with approximately 15% occurring only once. Material: blood. Source of these receptors: a woman younger than 45 with Graves' hyperthyroidism. Both conserved end residues are part of each CDR3. Fields, in order: clone size, D gene, V gene, J gene, CDR3 DNA, CDR3 protein. A D gene is named only where the DNA matches it firmly. Not all rows give a size; the values are once, few, many and, for expanded clones, a class.

NA	NA	TRBV3-1	TRBJ2-5	TGTGCCAGCAGCCACTCTACTAGACACCCAGAGACCCAGTACTTC	CASSHSTRHPETQYF
many	NA	TRBV9	TRBJ1-4	TGTGCCAGCAGTCCTGAGGGGAAGGGCTATCGACGAAAACTGTTTTTT	CASSPEGKGYRRKLFF
many	NA	TRBV12-3/TRBV12-4	TRBJ2-5	TGTGCCAGCAGTTTAGGGGACAGGACGGGGGGTGTGAAAGAGACCCAGTACTTC	CASSLGDRTGGVKETQYF
few	TRBD1	TRBV6-1	TRBJ2-2	TGTGCCTCACGCGACAGGGCGGTCGGGGAGCTGTTTTTT	CASRDRAVGELFF
few	TRBD1	TRBV28	TRBJ1-2	TGTGCCAGCAGTTCCTGGGAGGAGGACAGGGAAGATTATGGCTACACCTTC	CASSSWEEDREDYGYTF
many	NA	TRBV5-1	TRBJ2-2	TGCGCCAGCAGCTTGGAACCGGACGGGGAGCTGTTTTTT	CASSLEPDGELFF
NA	TRBD2	TRBV7-8	TRBJ2-3	TGTGCCAGCAGGAGACTAGCGGGAGACCGCACAGATACGCAGTATTTT	CASRRLAGDRTDTQYF
few	NA	TRBV19	TRBJ1-2	TGTGCCAGTAGTAAGCCCGGGGTCAGGGATGGTGGCTACACCTTC	CASSKPGVRDGGYTF
many	NA	TRBV7-2	TRBJ2-5	TGTGCCAGCAGCTCGGCCGACTCCCGTGCGACCCAGTACTTC	CASSSADSRATQYF
many	NA	TRBV6-2/TRBV6-3	TRBJ2-5	TGTGCCAGCAGATCCGGGACACAACTTCAAGAGACCCAGTACTTC	CASRSGTQLQETQYF
NA	NA	TRBV15	TRBJ2-7	TGTGCCACCAGCAGAGTGGGCAGGGTGTACGAGCAGTACTTC	CATSRVGRVYEQYF
few	NA	TRBV6-5	TRBJ2-7	TGTGCCAGCAGTTACTCGTACCAGCAGGACTACGAGCAGTACTTC	CASSYSYQQDYEQYF
NA	NA	TRBV19	TRBJ2-1	TGTGCCAGTAGTATCCTCAGGGGTGCCCCCTACAATGAGCAGTTCTTC	CASSILRGAPYNEQFF
many	NA	TRBV29-1	TRBJ2-7	TGCAGCGTTGAAGACGGGCAGGGGAGCTACGAGCAGTACTTC	CSVEDGQGSYEQYF
NA	NA	TRBV11-2	TRBJ2-5	TGTGCCAGCAGCCAGGGACATACCAGCGAGACCCAGTACTTC	CASSQGHTSETQYF
NA	NA	TRBV5-6	TRBJ1-1	TGTGCCAGCAGCTTGGCCCTGGCACCTAATGAAGCTTTCTTT	CASSLALAPNEAFF
few	NA	TRBV6-1	TRBJ1-1	TGTGCCAGCAGCCCATACCAAGGGAACACTGAAGCTTTCTTT	CASSPYQGNTEAFF
few	NA	TRBV7-9	TRBJ2-6	TGTGCCAGCAGCTGGCAGGGGGGCTCTGGGGCCAACGTCCTGACTTTC	CASSWQGGSGANVLTF
few	NA	TRBV30	TRBJ1-4	TGTGCCTGGAGGACCGAGAATGAAGAAAAACTGTTTTTT	CAWRTENEEKLFF
NA	TRBD1	TRBV20-1	TRBJ2-7	TGCAGTGCTAGGGCCGACAGGGCGTTGGACGAGCAGTACTTC	CSARADRALDEQYF
NA	NA	TRBV20-1	TRBJ2-7	TGCAGTGCTAGAGAAACGGGGGGACAGGTCTCCTACGAGCAGTACTTC	CSARETGGQVSYEQYF
many	TRBD1	TRBV12-3/TRBV12-4	TRBJ1-1	TGTGCCAGCAGTCTGGGGACAGAGAACACTGAAGCTTTCTTT	CASSLGTENTEAFF
few	TRBD2	TRBV28	TRBJ2-7	TGTGCCAGCAGTCCGCCTGCGGGAGGAGGGTACGAGCAGTACTTC	CASSPPAGGGYEQYF
many	NA	TRBV29-1	TRBJ2-2	TGCAGCGTTGTGGGGACGAACACCGGGGAGCTGTTTTTT	CSVVGTNTGELFF
NA	NA	TRBV6-2/TRBV6-3	TRBJ2-7	TGTGCCAACAGTAACTCCGGGGCACAGCAGTACTTC	CANSNSGAQQYF
few	NA	TRBV6-1	TRBJ2-7	TGTGCCAGCAGTACGGACCGAGCCTACGAGCAGTACTTC	CASSTDRAYEQYF
few	NA	TRBV24-1	TRBJ2-3	TGTGCCACCAGTGGGACTCCAGGAGGTGGCACAGATACGCAGTATTTT	CATSGTPGGGTDTQYF
many	NA	TRBV6-2/TRBV6-3	TRBJ1-1	TGTGCCAGCAGTTACTGGGGGATGAACACTGAAGCTTTCTTT	CASSYWGMNTEAFF
NA	TRBD1	TRBV19	TRBJ1-5	TGTGCCAGTAGTATTCTGAAACAGGGGAACAATCAGCCCCAGCATTTT	CASSILKQGNNQPQHF
few	NA	TRBV6-1	TRBJ2-1	TGTGCCAGCAGGCAGATTTACAATGAGCAGTTCTTC	CASRQIYNEQFF
many	TRBD2	TRBV28	TRBJ2-4	TGTGCCACCCAAACTAGCGCGGTTCGAAGAGCCAAAAACATTCAGTACTTC	CATQTSAVRRAKNIQYF
NA	TRBD1	TRBV20-1	TRBJ1-3	TGCAGTGCTCGCGACAGGGTAACAAACACCATATATTTT	CSARDRVTNTIYF
NA	NA	TRBV5-1	TRBJ1-1	TGCGCCAGCAGCTTGGATCGGGTCGGCATGAACACTGAAGCTTTCTTT	CASSLDRVGMNTEAFF
many	TRBD2	TRBV7-9	TRBJ2-7	TGTGCCAGCAGCCCTAGCGGGCCCTACGAGCAGTACTTC	CASSPSGPYEQYF
many	TRBD1	TRBV20-1	TRBJ1-6	TGCAGTGCTAGATCGGGACAGAATTCACCCCTCCACTTT	CSARSGQNSPLHF
few	NA	TRBV3-1	TRBJ2-7	TGTGCCAGCAGCCCGTACCGGGACGGATACTACGAGCAGTACTTC	CASSPYRDGYYEQYF